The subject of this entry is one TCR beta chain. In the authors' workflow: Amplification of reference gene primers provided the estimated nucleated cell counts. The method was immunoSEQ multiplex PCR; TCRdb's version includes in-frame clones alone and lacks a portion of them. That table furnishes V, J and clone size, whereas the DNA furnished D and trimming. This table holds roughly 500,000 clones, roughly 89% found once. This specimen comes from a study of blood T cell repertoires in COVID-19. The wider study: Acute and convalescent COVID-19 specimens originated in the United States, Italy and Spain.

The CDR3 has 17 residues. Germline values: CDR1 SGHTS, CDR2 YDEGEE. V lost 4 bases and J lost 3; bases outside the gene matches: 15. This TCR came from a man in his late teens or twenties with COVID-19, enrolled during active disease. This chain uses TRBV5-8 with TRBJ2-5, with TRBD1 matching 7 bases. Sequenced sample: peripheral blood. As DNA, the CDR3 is TGTGCCAGCAGCCAAGGGACAGCGGCACCCCAAAAAGAGACCCAGTACTTC. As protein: CASSQGTAAPQKETQYF.